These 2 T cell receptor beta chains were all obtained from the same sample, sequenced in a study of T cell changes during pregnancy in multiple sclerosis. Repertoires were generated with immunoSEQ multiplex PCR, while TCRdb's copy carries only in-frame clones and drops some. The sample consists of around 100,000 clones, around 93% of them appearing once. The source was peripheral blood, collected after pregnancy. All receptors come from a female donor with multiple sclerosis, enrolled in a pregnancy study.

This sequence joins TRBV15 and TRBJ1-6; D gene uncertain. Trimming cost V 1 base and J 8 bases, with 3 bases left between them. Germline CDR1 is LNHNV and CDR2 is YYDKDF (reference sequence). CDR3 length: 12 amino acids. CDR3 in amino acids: CATSRVDSPLHF. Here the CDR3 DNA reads TGTGCCACCAGCAGAGTAGATTCACCCCTCCACTTT.

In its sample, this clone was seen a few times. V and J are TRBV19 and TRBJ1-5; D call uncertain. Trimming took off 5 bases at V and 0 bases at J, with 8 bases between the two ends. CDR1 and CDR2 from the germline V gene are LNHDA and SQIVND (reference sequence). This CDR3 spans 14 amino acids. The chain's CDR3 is CASSSEISNQPQHF. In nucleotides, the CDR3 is TGTGCCAGTAGTTCGGAGATTAGCAATCAGCCCCAGCATTTT. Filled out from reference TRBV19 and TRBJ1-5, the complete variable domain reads DGGITQSPKYLFRKEGQNVTLSCEQNLNHDAMYWYRQDPGQGLRLIYYSQIVNDFQKGDIAEGYSVSREKKESFPLTVTSAQKNPTAFYLCASSSEISNQPQHFGDGTRLSIL.